The sequence of this TCR beta chain was determined in a study of CD4 T cells in relation to SARS-CoV-2 and coronaviruses. Some clones are missing from TCRdb's copy, which holds only in-frame ones; the method was immunoSEQ multiplex PCR. The profile shows roughly 24,000 clones, about 84% of them singletons. The sample holds a few counts of this clone. Antigen: not known. CD4+ T cells from unexposed donors were obtained before the COVID-19 pandemic (2011-2018). After ten to eleven days of culture, CD4+ T cells were isolated. The V and J ends lost 4 bases and 8 bases respectively, with 21 bases between them. The V gene's germline CDR1 is SGHDT and CDR2 YYEEEE. The CDR3 spans 16 residues.

This TCR was sampled from a human donor in good health. The V call is TRBV5-6, the J call TRBJ1-4, with D possibly matching TRBD1 (5 bases). The sequencing sample was made of CD4+ T cells from PBMCs, cultured in vitro. The CDR3, as DNA: TGTGCCAGCAGCCAGAGCCTTGGGACCGGAGTCGAAAAACTGTTTTTT. It codes for CASSQSLGTGVEKLFF.